This is a list of T cell receptor beta chains from one sample in a study of shared clonotypes between healthy human individuals. The data were produced by immunoSEQ multiplex PCR, yet TCRdb's version contains in-frame clones alone and is incomplete. Counted here are about 2.1 million clones, 85% to 95% occurring once; the ten biggest clones make up about 1.8%. The source material was naive CD8+ T cells from PBMCs. The receptors come from a man aged 18 to 35 in good health. Some clones in this sample may be carry-over from other donors' samples. The CDR3 runs from the conserved cysteine through the conserved F or W. The D gene is left open where the match is weak. Expanded clones are given a class, and other clones once, few, many or no size at all.

d_gene	v_gene	abundance	j_gene	CDR3aa	CDR3nt
TRBD2	TRBV28	NA	TRBJ2-1	CASSLPWTSQQFF	TGTGCCAGCAGTTTGCCCTGGACTAGCCAGCAGTTCTTC
NA	TRBV27	NA	TRBJ2-7	CASSFFRGYEQYF	TGTGCCAGCAGTTTCTTTCGGGGTTACGAGCAGTACTTC
NA	TRBV21-1	NA	TRBJ2-3	CASSKALWRETQYF	TGTGCCAGCAGCAAAGCGCTGTGGCGGGAGACGCAGTATTTT
NA	TRBV27	NA	TRBJ2-1	CASSPPGVANYNEQFF	TGTGCCAGCAGCCCCCCGGGGGTAGCGAACTACAATGAGCAGTTCTTC
NA	TRBV21-1	NA	TRBJ2-7	CASSPSTGNEQYF	TGTGCCAGCAGCCCTTCGACAGGGAACGAGCAGTACTTC
NA	TRBV7-8	NA	TRBJ2-3	CASSQGAGGVADTQYF	TGTGCCAGCAGCCAGGGGGCGGGAGGTGTAGCAGATACGCAGTATTTT
TRBD2	TRBV29-1	NA	TRBJ2-3	CSVEMTSNPSDTQYF	TGCAGCGTTGAGATGACTAGCAATCCTTCGGATACGCAGTATTTT
NA	TRBV28	once	TRBJ2-7	CASSLWRRTYEQYF	TGTGCCAGCAGTTTGTGGCGCAGGACCTACGAGCAGTACTTC
NA	TRBV2	NA	TRBJ2-7	CASRDPGLLSYEQYF	TGTGCCAGCAGGGATCCGGGACTGTTGTCCTACGAGCAGTACTTC
NA	TRBV6-6	NA	TRBJ1-2	CASSWAGRSGYTF	TGTGCCAGCAGTTGGGCGGGCCGGAGTGGCTACACCTTC
NA	TRBV7-9	NA	TRBJ1-5	CASSPQGGNQPQHF	TGTGCCAGCAGCCCACAGGGTGGGAATCAGCCCCAGCATTTT
NA	TRBV9	NA	TRBJ2-1	CASSVMERTYNEQFF	TGTGCCAGCAGCGTAATGGAGCGGACATACAATGAGCAGTTCTTC
TRBD1	TRBV4-3	NA	TRBJ1-1	CASSQAGTGTRAEAFF	TGCGCCAGCAGCCAAGCCGGGACAGGAACGAGGGCTGAAGCTTTCTTT
TRBD2	TRBV27	NA	TRBJ2-7	CASRVAGGYEQYF	TGTGCCAGCAGGGTTGCGGGAGGCTACGAGCAGTACTTC
NA	TRBV9	NA	TRBJ1-1	CASSVVRTANTEAFF	TGTGCCAGCAGCGTAGTAAGGACAGCGAACACTGAAGCTTTCTTT
TRBD1	TRBV19	NA	TRBJ1-2	CASSYGTGFGYTF	TGTGCCAGTAGTTACGGGACAGGCTTTGGCTACACCTTC
NA	TRBV27	NA	TRBJ1-1	CASIYPPPGYMNTEAFF	TGTGCCAGCATTTACCCCCCCCCGGGGTACATGAACACTGAAGCTTTCTTT
NA	TRBV10-1	NA	TRBJ1-1	CASSATPGAEAFF	TGCGCCAGCAGTGCGACCCCCGGGGCTGAAGCTTTCTTT
NA	TRBV19	NA	TRBJ1-2	CATWTGNVYGYTF	TGTGCCACATGGACGGGGAATGTCTATGGCTACACCTTC
TRBD1	TRBV6-1	NA	TRBJ1-5	CASRDRDRGYQPQHF	TGTGCCAGCAGGGACCGGGACAGGGGGTATCAGCCCCAGCATTTT
NA	TRBV7-8	NA	TRBJ2-7	CASSYLGGSSSYEQYF	TGTGCCAGCAGCTATCTCGGAGGTTCTAGCTCCTACGAGCAGTACTTC
NA	TRBV6-4	NA	TRBJ1-4	CASRRGTNEKLFF	TGTGCCAGCAGGAGGGGGACTAATGAAAAACTGTTTTTT
NA	TRBV9	NA	TRBJ1-1	CASSVGGNMNTEAFF	TGTGCCAGCAGCGTCGGAGGAAATATGAACACTGAAGCTTTCTTT
NA	TRBV28	NA	TRBJ2-7	CASSARGYSYEQYF	TGTGCCAGCAGTGCCAGGGGCTACTCCTACGAGCAGTACTTC
TRBD2	TRBV7-8	once	TRBJ2-7	CASSVGLAGGILSYEQYF	TGTGCCAGCAGCGTGGGACTAGCGGGAGGAATCCTATCCTACGAGCAGTACTTC
NA	TRBV27	NA	TRBJ1-1	CASSPRDGANTEAFF	TGTGCCAGCAGTCCTAGGGACGGAGCGAACACTGAAGCTTTCTTT
NA	TRBV4-3	NA	TRBJ2-1	CASSHRLLASEQFF	TGCGCCAGCAGCCACCGCCTTTTGGCCAGCGAGCAGTTCTTC
TRBD1	TRBV19	NA	TRBJ2-7	CASSIDGDRVTYEQYF	TGTGCCAGTAGTATAGACGGGGACAGGGTAACCTACGAGCAGTACTTC
NA	TRBV15	NA	TRBJ1-1	CATSRVVILNTEAFF	TGTGCCACCAGCAGAGTCGTGATCTTGAACACTGAAGCTTTCTTT
NA	TRBV11-2	NA	TRBJ2-7	CASSSRRNYDEQYF	TGTGCCAGCAGCAGTCGCCGCAACTACGACGAGCAGTACTTC
TRBD2	TRBV28	once	TRBJ2-1	CASSLGLVGGNEQFF	TGTGCCAGCAGCCTGGGACTAGTTGGGGGCAATGAGCAGTTCTTC
NA	TRBV27	NA	TRBJ1-3	CASSFGGSNTIYF	TGTGCCAGCAGTTTTGGCGGCAGCAACACCATATATTTT
TRBD1	TRBV2	NA	TRBJ2-7	CASRGQGAREQYF	TGTGCCAGCAGGGGACAGGGGGCAAGAGAGCAGTACTTC
TRBD2	TRBV6-5	NA	TRBJ2-5	CASRHQAGGETQYF	TGTGCCAGCAGGCATCAGGCGGGAGGAGAGACCCAGTACTTC
TRBD1	TRBV6-1	few	TRBJ1-2	CASSERGTGGRYTF	TGTGCCAGCAGTGAAAGAGGGACAGGAGGGCGCTACACCTTC
TRBD2	TRBV7-6	NA	TRBJ2-1	CASSLGTSALNEQFF	TGTGCCAGCAGCTTAGGAACTAGCGCGCTCAATGAGCAGTTCTTC
NA	TRBV14	once	TRBJ2-3	CASSQVQGSHKQYF	TGTGCCAGCAGCCAAGTTCAGGGTTCTCACAAGCAGTATTTT
TRBD1	TRBV7-9	once	TRBJ2-7	CASTQGGVTAYEQYF	TGTGCCAGCACCCAAGGGGGCGTAACAGCCTACGAGCAGTACTTC
TRBD1	TRBV7-3	NA	TRBJ2-7	CASSLRGTGNYEQYF	TGTGCCAGCAGCTTAAGGGGGACAGGGAACTACGAGCAGTACTTC
NA	TRBV5-6	NA	TRBJ1-4	CASSLAWTNEKLFF	TGTGCCAGCAGCTTGGCCTGGACTAATGAAAAACTGTTTTTT
NA	TRBV20-1	NA	TRBJ2-3	CSARDYAQYF	TGCAGTGCTAGAGATTACGCGCAGTATTTT
TRBD1	TRBV6-6	NA	TRBJ1-5	CASSWTGTNQPQHF	TGTGCCAGCAGTTGGACAGGTACTAATCAGCCCCAGCATTTT
TRBD2	TRBV6-5	NA	TRBJ2-7	CASSTRTGGYEQYF	TGTGCCAGCAGTACCCGGACGGGAGGCTACGAGCAGTACTTC
NA	TRBV7-9	NA	TRBJ1-4	CASSLVEGVDEKLFF	TGTGCCAGCAGCTTAGTAGAAGGGGTCGACGAAAAACTGTTTTTT
TRBD2	TRBV2	NA	TRBJ2-1	CASSVVAGGPNEQFF	TGTGCCAGCAGTGTCGTTGCGGGAGGGCCGAATGAGCAGTTCTTC
NA	TRBV7-2	NA	TRBJ1-3	CASRRRNTIYF	TGTGCCAGCAGACGTAGAAACACCATATATTTT
NA	TRBV7-3	NA	TRBJ2-1	CASSSGRNEQFF	TGTGCCAGCAGCTCCGGACGGAATGAGCAGTTCTTC
TRBD2	TRBV19	NA	TRBJ2-1	CASSIGLAGDNEQFF	TGTGCCAGTAGTATTGGACTAGCGGGTGACAATGAGCAGTTCTTC
NA	TRBV5-1	NA	TRBJ2-6	CASSVRDHSGANVLTF	TGCGCCAGCAGCGTCCGGGACCACTCTGGGGCCAACGTCCTGACTTTC
NA	TRBV4-1	NA	TRBJ2-1	CASGVSGTTYNEQFF	TGCGCCAGCGGGGTATCCGGGACCACATACAATGAGCAGTTCTTC
TRBD1	TRBV5-1	NA	TRBJ2-3	CASKPQGAGPHTDTQYF	TGCGCCAGTAAACCTCAGGGGGCAGGGCCCCACACAGATACGCAGTATTTT
TRBD1	TRBV28	NA	TRBJ1-2	CASSPRTGGQGYTF	TGTGCCAGCAGCCCAAGGACAGGGGGCCAGGGCTACACCTTC
TRBD2	TRBV7-2	NA	TRBJ2-7	CASSHPGGSVVEQYF	TGTGCCAGCAGCCATCCCGGCGGGAGTGTGGTCGAGCAGTACTTC
NA	TRBV7-9	NA	TRBJ2-3	CASSLGDPPFSDTQYF	TGTGCCAGCAGCTTAGGGGACCCTCCTTTTTCGGATACGCAGTATTTT
NA	TRBV7-2	NA	TRBJ1-4	CASRKAGATNEKLFF	TGTGCCAGCAGAAAAGCGGGGGCGACTAATGAAAAACTGTTTTTT